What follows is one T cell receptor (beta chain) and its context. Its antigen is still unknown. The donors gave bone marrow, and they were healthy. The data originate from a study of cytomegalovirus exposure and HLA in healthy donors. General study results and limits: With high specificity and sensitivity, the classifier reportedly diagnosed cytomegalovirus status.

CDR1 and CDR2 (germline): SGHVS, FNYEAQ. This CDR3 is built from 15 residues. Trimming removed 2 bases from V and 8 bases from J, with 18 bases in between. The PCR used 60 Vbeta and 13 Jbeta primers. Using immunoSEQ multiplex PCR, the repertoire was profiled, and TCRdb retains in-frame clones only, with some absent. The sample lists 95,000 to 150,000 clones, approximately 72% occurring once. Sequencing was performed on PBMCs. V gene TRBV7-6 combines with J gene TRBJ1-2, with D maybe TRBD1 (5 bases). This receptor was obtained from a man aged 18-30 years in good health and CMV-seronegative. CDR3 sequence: CASSLSLGAGRGYTF. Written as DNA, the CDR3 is TGTGCCAGCAGCTTATCTCTAGGGGCAGGCCGAGGCTACACCTTC.